A selection of T cell receptor beta chains follows, all from one sample in a study of blood T cell repertoires in COVID-19. Only in-frame clones appear in the TCRdb table, and some are missing; sequencing was by immunoSEQ multiplex PCR. The data show approximately 74,000 clones, 88% seen once. Source material: peripheral blood. The receptors here all came from a woman of 80 years or more with active or convalescent COVID-19. The CDR3 runs from the conserved cysteine through the conserved F or W. A D gene is named only where the DNA matches it firmly. Only some rows state a clone size, as once, few, many or a class for expanded clones.

>14|.|TRBJ2-5|TRBV5-1|.
TGCGCCAGCAGCCCCGGGACTCCACAAGAGACCCAGTACTTC
CASSPGTPQETQYF
>15|TRBD2|TRBJ2-3|TRBV5-1|.
TGCGCCAGCAGCTTGGCTAGCGGGGCCGGAGATACGCAGTATTTT
CASSLASGAGDTQYF
>18|.|TRBJ2-3|TRBV4-3|.
TGCGCCAGCAGCCGAGGGAGGGTGGGGGGCCTTAGCACAGATACGCAGTATTTT
CASSRGRVGGLSTDTQYF
>14|.|TRBJ2-7|TRBV11-3|.
TGTGCCAGCAGATCCGTCGGTGGGAGTTACGAGCAGTACTTC
CASRSVGGSYEQYF
>13|.|TRBJ2-1|TRBV5-1|.
TGCGCCAGCAGCGTCGGACAGTACAATGAGCAGTTCTTC
CASSVGQYNEQFF
>17|TRBD2|TRBJ2-1|TRBV4-1|.
TGCGCCAGCAGCTCAAACTCTCTAGCGGGGGGTTCCAATGAGCAGTTCTTC
CASSSNSLAGGSNEQFF
>17|TRBD1|TRBJ1-5|TRBV19|.
TGTGCCAGTCAGCTAGGCGCCGGGACAGGGGCAGATCAGCCCCAGCATTTT
CASQLGAGTGADQPQHF
>15|TRBD2|TRBJ2-4|TRBV2|.
TGTGCCAGCACCCTTAGCGGGGGAACCAAAAACATTCAGTACTTC
CASTLSGGTKNIQYF
>14|.|TRBJ1-1|TRBV10-2|.
TGCGCCAGCAGTGCGTTCCCGGGATACACTGAAGCTTTCTTT
CASSAFPGYTEAFF
>12|.|TRBJ2-5|TRBV18|.
TGTGCCAGCTCGGGGGCTGATGAGACCCAGTACTTC
CASSGADETQYF
>16|.|TRBJ2-7|TRBV9|.
TGTGCCAGCAGCGTAGACGGCGGAGACCTTCCCTACGAGCAGTACTTC
CASSVDGGDLPYEQYF
>17|TRBD2|TRBJ2-2|TRBV16|.
TGTGCCAGCAGCCAACGGACTAGCGGGGGGGCCGCCGGGGAGCTGTTTTTT
CASSQRTSGGAAGELFF
>13|.|TRBJ1-5|TRBV6-1|.
TGTGCCAGCAGTGACAGGTTTAATCAGCCCCAGCATTTT
CASSDRFNQPQHF
>19|TRBD2|TRBJ2-7|TRBV3-1/TRBV3-2|.
TGTGCCAGCAGCACTCTACCGGGACTAGCGGGGGGGAACAACTACGAGCAGTACTTC
CASSTLPGLAGGNNYEQYF
>14|TRBD1|TRBJ1-1|TRBV29-1|.
TGCAGCGTTTACGACAGGGTGACGAACACTGAAGCTTTCTTT
CSVYDRVTNTEAFF
>13|.|TRBJ1-1|TRBV5-1|.
TGCGCCAGCAGCGCCTACCGGGAAGCTGAAGCTTTCTTT
CASSAYREAEAFF
>15|TRBD1|TRBJ2-3|TRBV5-6|.
TGTGCCAGCAGCCTACAGGGGGCGATCACAGATACGCAGTATTTT
CASSLQGAITDTQYF
>17|TRBD1|TRBJ2-2|TRBV24-1|.
TGTGCCACCAGTGACCCCAGGGGACAGGGGCTCCCCGGGGAGCTGTTTTTT
CATSDPRGQGLPGELFF
>15|TRBD1|TRBJ2-7|TRBV5-4|.
TGTGCCAGCAGCTTGGCTGGACAGGTACGGTACGAGCAGTACTTC
CASSLAGQVRYEQYF
>12|.|TRBJ1-1|TRBV5-6|.
TGTGCCAGCAGCTTTGGGGGCCCTGAAGCTTTCTTT
CASSFGGPEAFF
>12|.|TRBJ2-3|TRBV19|.
TGTGCCAGTAGTACCCCAGGGTATACGCAGTATTTT
CASSTPGYTQYF
>17|TRBD2|TRBJ2-5|TRBV7-9|.
TGTGCCAGCAGCTTAGGGGCCGTAGCGGGAGGGCCAGAGACCCAGTACTTC
CASSLGAVAGGPETQYF
>15|TRBD1|TRBJ2-3|TRBV10-3|.
TGTGCCATCAGACGAGGGGGCAGTGGCACAGATACGCAGTATTTT
CAIRRGGSGTDTQYF
>18|.|TRBJ1-3|TRBV9|.
TGTGCCAGCAGCGTTTCGGCAGGGCGGGGGTTCGTCGGAAACACCATATATTTT
CASSVSAGRGFVGNTIYF
>16|.|TRBJ2-3|TRBV5-3|.
TGTGCCAGAAGCTTCCGGGGACATGGGTTAGCAGATACGCAGTATTTT
CARSFRGHGLADTQYF
>15|TRBD1|TRBJ2-2|TRBV9|.
TGTGCCAGCAGCCGGACAGGTTCCAGCACCGGGGAGCTGTTTTTT
CASSRTGSSTGELFF
>14|TRBD1|TRBJ1-2|TRBV11-2|.
TGTGCCAGCAGCCACCGGACAGGGGACTATGGCTACACCTTC
CASSHRTGDYGYTF
>13|.|TRBJ2-7|TRBV11-3|few
TGTGCCAGCAGCTCCCCAGGGGTTGGCGAGCAGTACTTC
CASSSPGVGEQYF
>13|.|TRBJ1-4|TRBV11-3|.
TGTGCCAGCAGCCCCGGACACTGGGAAAAACTGTTTTTT
CASSPGHWEKLFF
>16|.|TRBJ2-7|TRBV9|.
TGTGCCAGCAGCGTAGACCCAGGGGAAAGGACCTACGAGCAGTACTTC
CASSVDPGERTYEQYF
>13|.|TRBJ1-1|TRBV12-3/TRBV12-4|.
TGTGCCAGCAATCGGGACACGGCCACTGAAGCTTTCTTT
CASNRDTATEAFF